This record concerns one T cell receptor beta chain sequence. There are a few counts of this clonotype. Base qualities are not recorded, but no much larger clone differs from it by a single base. TCR cDNA was made using 5'RACE template switching, a step that added a universal primer site and unique molecular identifiers. cDNA synthesis was primed from both the TCR alpha and TCR beta constant segments. Libraries were amplified in two PCR steps, with sample barcodes and sequencing adapters added in the second step. Libraries were sequenced on Illumina HiSeq 2500 (2x100 bp) or NovaSeq (2x150 bp). In the paper's pipeline: MIGEC handled demultiplexing of reads and collapsing into UMI consensus sequences, while MiXCR performed V(D)J alignment. Vaccine-responding clonotypes were identified with edgeR using replicate PBMC samples, with FDR below 0.01 and a log2 fold change above 5 up to day 15 being required. Each bulk clonotype was labeled CD4 or CD8 based on which sequenced repertoire, CD4 or CD8, contained the clonotype at higher abundance. NS4B-specific clonotypes were defined as those at least 10-fold enriched in dextramer-positive over dextramer-negative fractions; CD4-biased clonotypes were excluded. TCRdb reanalyzed the raw reads on its own, using fastp at Q25 for trimming and MiXCR for clone calling, and kept in-frame beta chains. Each entry is one CDR3 protein sequence, shown with its most common DNA and genes. These V and J calls originate from TCRdb's pipeline instead of the authors' own analysis. The sample table holds nearly 45,000 distinct CDR3 sequences, of which under 8% were seen once. Together, the top ten hold approximately 15% of the sample.

CDR1 and CDR2, per the germline V gene (reference sequence), are SGHKS and YYEKEE. A distance of 16 bases separates the germline ends of V and J, which lose 1 base and 2 bases respectively. Measured from the cysteine to the phenylalanine, the CDR3 is 16 residues long. Only the CDR3 portion is preserved as DNA: 48 bases, with reading frame beginning at the first base. The sample is drawn from a study of T cells after yellow fever vaccination (dated by TCRdb to about 2019). Regarding the study in general: The SMART-Seq v4 Ultra Low Input RNA kit was used to prepare libraries from fractions with low cell numbers. The cohort comprised two healthy male donors, one aged 18 to 30 and one aged 30 to 40 years. Blood samples were taken at several timepoints before and after primary and secondary immunization, and bulk PBMC replicates and cell subsets were isolated. Bulk TCR alpha and beta repertoires were sequenced longitudinally to track T-cell clones before and after primary and booster YFV17D yellow fever vaccination.

This specimen's treatment or condition label, interpreted: live attenuated yellow fever vaccine strain. A standard Ficoll-Paque protocol was used to isolate PBMCs from peripheral blood. Epitope-specific CD8 T cells were sorted using a dextramer loaded with the yellow fever NS4B epitope peptide, with anti-CD3 and anti-CD8 staining. TriZol was used to extract RNA from bulk PBMCs, CD4 and CD8 fractions, and dextramer-positive and dextramer-negative fractions. Overall study results and their limits: Most clones expanded after primary vaccination were re-detected after the booster (about 96% of CD4 and 88% of CD8), suggesting broad memory maintenance. The study included only a couple of donors, which limits how far the findings can be generalized. Computational filtering was needed because FACS-sorted repertoires could contain abundant contaminating clonotypes from the bulk population. A small fraction of clonotypes showed up in both the CD4 and CD8 compartments, probably as a result of convergent recombination. The secondary T-cell response was found to be weaker but faster than the primary response, with a peak reached on day 5 rather than on day 15.

The rearranged segments are TRBV5-5 and TRBJ2-7; the D gene is not confidently resolved. The sequence was obtained from a man aged 25-40 years who received the YFV17D yellow fever vaccine. This material consisted of CD8+ T cells not binding an NS4B(214-222) dextramer, sorted from PBMCs, taken 45 days after the yellow fever booster vaccination. The cell subset or site label corresponds to: NS4B epitope dextramer-negative CD8 T cells. This receptor carries the CDR3 CASSLLEFGRAYEQYF. In nucleotide form, the sequence is TGTGCCAGCAGCTTGCTGGAGTTCGGAAGAGCCTACGAGCAGTACTTC.